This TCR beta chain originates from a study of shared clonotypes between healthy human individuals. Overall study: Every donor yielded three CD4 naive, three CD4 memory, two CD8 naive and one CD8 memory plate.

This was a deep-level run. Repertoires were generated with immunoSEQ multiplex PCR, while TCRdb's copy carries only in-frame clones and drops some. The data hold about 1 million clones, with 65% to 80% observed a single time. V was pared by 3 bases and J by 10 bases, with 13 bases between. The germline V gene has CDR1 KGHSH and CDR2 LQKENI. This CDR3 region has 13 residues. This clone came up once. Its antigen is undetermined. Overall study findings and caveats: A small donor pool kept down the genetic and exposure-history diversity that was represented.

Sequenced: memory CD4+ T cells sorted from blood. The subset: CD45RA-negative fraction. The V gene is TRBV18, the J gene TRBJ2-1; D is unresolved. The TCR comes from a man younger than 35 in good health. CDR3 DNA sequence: TGTGCCAGCTCACCCTCTTCACGCGCGGAGCAGTTCTTC. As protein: CASSPSSRAEQFF.